The next 15 T cell receptor beta chains were all read from a single sample in a study of CD8+CD57+ T cells in acquired aplastic anemia (dated by TCRdb to 2017 to 2018). The run used an Illumina HiSeq 2000. Genomic DNA was used as template for profiling of TCR beta VDJ combinations and CDR3 sequences. TCRdb reran the public reads through fastp at Q25 and MiXCR, keeping productive beta chains. Here each entry gathers all rows of one CDR3 protein and keeps the most common genes and DNA. The sample includes under 350,000 distinct CDR3 sequences, with approximately 57% observed a single time. Of the sample, around 1.3% is held by the ten largest clones. Patients chosen for sequencing had shown expansion of CD8+CD57+ cells by flow cytometry. The sequencing input was sorted CD4+, CD8+, or CD8+CD57+ T cells (not recorded which) from PBMCs. The source is a human donor with aplastic anemia.

Comment on this clonotype: Mismatch with germline at one junction end may stem from a read error. The genes are TRBV19 and TRBJ1-1; 7 nucleotides match TRBD1. Germline V gene lookup returns CDR1 LNHDA and CDR2 SQIVND (reference sequence). There are 14 residues in the CDR3. The CDR3 DNA sequence: TGTGCCAGTAGTAGCGACCCGACAGGGCGTGAAGCTTCCTTT. It encodes CASSSDPTGREASF.

The chain is built from TRBV10-2 and TRBJ2-5; TRBD2 agrees at 8 bases. The ends lost 7 bases at V and 5 bases at J; junction bases unmatched: 9. Germline CDR1 and CDR2: WSHSY and SAAADI. This CDR3 region has 14 residues. The CDR3 protein is CASTGGPVGETQYF. CDR3 sequence (DNA): TGCGCCAGCACGGGAGGGCCGGTCGGGGAGACCCAGTACTTC.

Only a few counts were recorded for this clonotype. The chain joins TRBV7-3 to TRBJ2-7; 8 nucleotides match TRBD1. With 5 bases clipped from V and 1 base from J, the junction kept 4 bases outside the gene matches. Germline values: CDR1 SGHTA, CDR2 FQGTGA. The CDR3 loop spans 14 amino acids. CDR3 residues: CASSPRTGSYEQYF. The DNA for the CDR3 is TGTGCCAGCAGCCCGAGGACAGGGTCCTACGAGCAGTACTTC.

V and J are TRBV29-1 and TRBJ2-1, with 10 nucleotides matching TRBD2. Germline V gene sequence: CDR1 SQVTM, CDR2 ANQGSEA. There are 15 residues in the CDR3. With 7 bases clipped from V and 8 bases from J, the junction kept 14 bases outside the gene matches. The CDR3 DNA is TGCAGCGCCACTGGAACTAGCGGGATATTCTATGAGCAGTTCTTC. This sequence encodes CSATGTSGIFYEQFF.

This clonotype was seen a few times. The chain couples TRBV5-8 to TRBJ2-7; the match to TRBD2 covers 7 bases. The V gene's germline CDR1 is SGHTS and CDR2 YDEGEE. The V and J ends lost 4 bases and 6 bases, in that order; junction bases with no gene match: 10. The CDR3 covers 14 residues. The CDR3 nucleotides are TGTGCCAGCAGCACGGGCGAGCGGGACGGCGAGCAGTACTTC. As protein: CASSTGERDGEQYF.

V gene TRBV29-1 combines with J gene TRBJ2-1; TRBD2 agrees at 9 bases. The CDR3 consists of 15 residues. CDR1 and CDR2 from the germline V gene are SQVTM and ANQGSEA. V shed 6 bases and J 2 bases; nucleotides not matched to a gene: 8. The CDR3 sequence: CSVLLAGSPYNEQFF. CDR3 DNA: TGCAGCGTCCTGCTAGCGGGAAGCCCCTACAATGAGCAGTTCTTC.

This chain joins TRBV12-3 or TRBV12-4 and TRBJ1-4, with D perhaps TRBD1 (5 bases). This CDR3 is built from 12 residues. V was trimmed by 6 bases and J by 10 bases, leaving 12 bases between them. This CDR3 is CASSLGPIKLFF. The CDR3 DNA sequence: TGTGCCAGCAGCTTGGGACCCATAAAACTGTTTTTT.

The chain combines TRBV7-9 with TRBJ2-5, with 10 nucleotides matching TRBD1. The J call may not be correct, given that the DNA end is closer to TRBJ2-1. The germline V gene has CDR1 SEHNR and CDR2 FQNEAQ (reference sequence). The CDR3 is 13 amino acids. This CDR3 is CASRRTGGNEQFF. CDR3 DNA: TGTGCCAGCAGAAGGACAGGGGGGAATGAGCAGTTCTTC.

The count of this clonotype is one. The chain links TRBV6-1 to TRBJ2-6; D remains ambiguous. Per the germline V gene, CDR1 is MNHNS and CDR2 is SASEGT. V lost 3 bases and J lost 0, with 6 bases in between. CDR3 length: 15 residues. CDR3 amino acids: CASSERSSGANVLTF. CDR3 nucleotides: TGTGCCAGCAGTGAGAGGTCCTCTGGGGCCAACGTCCTGACTTTC.

This clonotype was seen a handful of times. V and J are TRBV7-9 and TRBJ2-7; 7 bases map to TRBD2. Losses at the gene ends were 3 bases for V and 6 bases for J; bases not matched to a gene: 8. Germline V gene sequence: CDR1 SEHNR, CDR2 FQNEAQ (reference sequence). CDR3 length equals 14 residues. The CDR3 is CASSLIREGAEQYF. CDR3 DNA: TGTGCCAGCAGCTTGATAAGGGAGGGTGCCGAGCAGTACTTC.

This chain links TRBV7-6 with TRBJ2-1; the match to TRBD2 covers 16 bases. Germline CDR1 reads SGHVS; CDR2 reads FNYEAQ. Trimming cost V 5 bases and J 12 bases; bases outside gene matches: 13. This CDR3 contains 17 residues. The CDR3: CASSLMGLAGGRMLQFF. In nucleotides, the CDR3 is TGTGCCAGCAGCCTTATGGGACTAGCGGGAGGGCGAATGCTGCAGTTCTTC.

V usage is TRBV2 and J usage is TRBJ1-1; D perhaps matches TRBD1 (5 bases). Germline CDR1 reads SNHLY; CDR2 reads FYNNEI. The CDR3 consists of 13 residues. V lost 8 bases, J lost 0 bases, and 10 bases lay in between. This CDR3 reads CASSGTVNTEAFF. DNA for the CDR3: TGTGCCAGCTCCGGGACGGTGAACACTGAAGCTTTCTTT.

This clonotype showed up many times. J is TRBJ2-5 and V is TRBV7-7, with D maybe TRBD2 (6 bases). The germline V gene has CDR1 SSHAT and CDR2 FNYEAQ (reference sequence). The CDR3 is 15 residues long. V lost 1 base and J lost 0, with 9 bases in between. Here the CDR3 DNA reads TGTGCCAGCAGCTTAGGCTGGGGGGACCAAGAGACCCAGTACTTC. Its protein is CASSLGWGDQETQYF.

The genes are TRBV7-2 and TRBJ2-7, with 9 bases aligning to TRBD2. This CDR3 comprises 14 residues. The germline CDR1 and CDR2 sequences are SGHTA and FQGNSA. Trimming cost V 7 bases and J 4 bases; bases outside gene matches: 8. CDR3 in amino acids: CASKERLAGYEQYF. In DNA, the CDR3 is TGTGCCAGCAAGGAAAGGCTAGCGGGGTACGAGCAGTACTTC.

This clonotype was recorded at least ten times. The chain is built from TRBV20-1 and TRBJ2-1; TRBD2 might be the D (5 bases). CDR1 and CDR2 from the germline V gene are DFQATT and SNEGSKA (reference sequence). This CDR3 is 15 amino acids long. With 5 bases removed from V and 8 bases from J, the gap between germline ends came to 22 bases. CDR3 nucleotide sequence: TGCAGTGCTTGGACGGGAAGCGGCCCTTGGGATGAGCAGTTCTTC. Residues: CSAWTGSGPWDEQFF.